Each of the 11 T cell receptor beta chains below was sequenced from the same sample in a study of T cell repertoires in ileal Crohn's disease. The table came from immunoSEQ multiplex PCR; TCRdb's copy has only in-frame clones and leaves some out. Of under 15,000 clones in the sample, approximately 85% were seen once. Time point denoted: neoterminal ileum biopsy at postoperative endoscopy, about 6 months after surgery. The sequencing input was ileal tissue. All receptors derive from an adult with Crohn's disease.

V usage is TRBV9 and J usage is TRBJ1-6; D is unresolved. CDR1 and CDR2 (germline): SGDLS, YYNGEE. CDR3 length: 15 residues. The germline V and J ends were trimmed by 4 bases and 7 bases, with 15 bases remaining between them. The CDR3, as DNA: TGTGCCAGCAGCAGAGGAGATTTAGAAAATTCACCCCTCCACTTT. It translates to CASSRGDLENSPLHF.

Regarding this clone: Other DNA sequences within the sample encode an identical CDR3. The chain recombines TRBV7-2 with TRBJ2-1; TRBD2 agrees at 10 bases. V was clipped by 2 bases and J by 4 bases; unmatched bases: 2. Per the germline V gene, CDR1 is SGHTA and CDR2 is FQGNSA. This CDR3 contains 15 residues. The CDR3 DNA reads as TGTGCCAGCAGCTTACTAGCGGGGGCATACAATGAGCAGTTCTTC. Its protein product is CASSLLAGAYNEQFF.

The V gene is TRBV11-2, the J gene TRBJ1-1, with D hard to call. V lost 5 bases to trimming and J lost 4 bases, with 14 bases between them. The CDR3 is made up of 14 amino acids. Germline V gene lookup returns CDR1 SGHAT and CDR2 FQNNGV. The CDR3 DNA reads TGTGCCAGCAGCCCTCTCGGGGATTTCACTGAAGCTTTCTTT. Protein: CASSPLGDFTEAFF.

This sequence joins TRBV29-1 and TRBJ2-5; D possibly corresponds to TRBD2 (7 bases). V was cut by 4 bases and J by 2 bases, with 23 bases left in between. Germline values: CDR1 SQVTM, CDR2 ANQGSEA. This CDR3 spans 17 amino acids. The DNA for the CDR3 is TGCAGCGTTGTAGCCCGCCGCGGGGGCGCTCGGCAAGAGACCCAGTACTTC. Protein sequence: CSVVARRGGARQETQYF.

The rearrangement links TRBV5-1 to TRBJ2-5, with a weak D call TRBD2 (6 bases). The J call may be in error: the DNA end matches TRBJ2-7 better. The CDR3 is made up of 13 amino acids. In germline, CDR1 is SGHRS, CDR2 YFSETQ. The CDR3 DNA reads as TGCGCCAGCAGCGGAGGGTCCTCCTACGAGCAGTACTTC. Protein product: CASSGGSSYEQYF.

The V and J genes are TRBV18 and TRBJ1-1; D not certain. The V and J ends lost 0 bases and 2 bases respectively, with 13 bases between them. CDR1 and CDR2 (germline): KGHSH, LQKENI. The CDR3 spans 16 residues. The CDR3 protein is CASSPPNRGINTEAFF. As DNA, the CDR3 is TGTGCCAGCTCACCACCTAACCGAGGGATTAACACTGAAGCTTTCTTT.

V gene TRBV29-1 combines with J gene TRBJ2-7; D remains ambiguous. CDR3 length: 11 residues. Trimming took 4 bases from V and 0 from J, leaving 4 bases between them. CDR1 and CDR2 from the germline V gene are SQVTM and ANQGSEA. For the CDR3, the DNA is TGCAGCGTTGTCAACTCCTACGAGCAGTACTTC. Protein: CSVVNSYEQYF.

V gene TRBV27 combines with J gene TRBJ2-2, with a weak D call TRBD1 (5 bases). Germline CDR1 MNHEY, CDR2 SMNVEV (reference sequence). The CDR3 spans 15 residues. With 7 bases removed from V and 4 bases from J, the gap between germline ends came to 16 bases. CDR3: CASTPGFRSTGELFF. In DNA form, the CDR3 reads TGTGCCAGCACCCCAGGGTTCAGGAGCACCGGGGAGCTGTTTTTT.

The chain joins TRBV27 to TRBJ2-2; 8 nucleotides line up with TRBD1. CDR1 is MNHEY and CDR2 is SMNVEV in the germline V gene (reference sequence). This CDR3 is 16 amino acids long. The junction had 8 bases not matched to a gene; V was cut back by 2 bases and J by 6 bases. CDR3 bases: TGTGCCAGCAGTTTAGGAGACAGGGGAGGTCCCGGGGAGCTGTTTTTT. As protein: CASSLGDRGGPGELFF.

This chain links TRBV5-1 with TRBJ2-3; 10 bases are a match to TRBD2. J lost 6 bases, V lost 2 bases, and 3 bases had no gene match. The germline V gene encodes CDR1 SGHRS and CDR2 YFSETQ. CDR3 length: 14 residues. The CDR3 loop reads CASSFSGGSDTQYF. CDR3 coding DNA: TGCGCCAGCAGCTTTAGCGGGGGGTCCGATACGCAGTATTTT.

The V and J genes are TRBV6-5 and TRBJ1-1; TRBD1 matches 7 bases. Per germline, CDR1 MNHEY and CDR2 SVGAGI. This CDR3 region has 14 residues. The trim removed 2 bases at V and 5 bases at J, leaving 5 bases unmatched. The CDR3 region is CASSYTGVGTEAFF. CDR3 DNA: TGTGCCAGCAGTTACACAGGGGTGGGTACTGAAGCTTTCTTT.